This is a list of T cell receptor beta chains from one sample in a study of Graves' ophthalmopathy and Graves' hyperthyroidism. TCRdb re-analysed the multiplex PCR reads in MiXCR, keeping a single row per CDR3 protein. The data show about 400,000 distinct CDR3 sequences, about 18% seen once. The sequencing sample was made of peripheral blood. The receptors stem from a woman between 18 and 30 years old with Graves' ophthalmopathy. Both conserved end residues are part of each CDR3. The D gene is left open where the match is weak. Clone size is given for some rows only: seen once, a few or many times, or a class if the clone is expanded.

clone size: many; D gene: TRBD1; J gene: TRBJ2-5; V gene: TRBV7-2; CDR3 protein: CASRPGTGLGTQYF; CDR3 DNA: TGTGCCAGCAGGCCCGGGACAGGGCTTGGGACCCAGTACTTC
clone size: many; D gene: NA; J gene: TRBJ2-5; V gene: TRBV4-2; CDR3 protein: CASSQESRREETQYF; CDR3 DNA: TGTGCCAGCAGCCAAGAAAGTCGTAGGGAAGAGACCCAGTACTTC
clone size: many; D gene: TRBD1; J gene: TRBJ1-5; V gene: TRBV2; CDR3 protein: CASSASTGRIQPQHF; CDR3 DNA: TGTGCCAGCAGTGCGTCGACAGGGAGGATTCAGCCCCAGCATTTT
clone size: many; D gene: TRBD1; J gene: TRBJ2-4; V gene: TRBV12-3/TRBV12-4; CDR3 protein: CASSHHTGEAKNIQYF; CDR3 DNA: TGTGCCAGCAGCCATCATACAGGGGAAGCCAAAAACATTCAGTACTTC
clone size: many; D gene: NA; J gene: TRBJ2-6; V gene: TRBV7-2; CDR3 protein: CASSLSTGSGANVLTF; CDR3 DNA: TGTGCCAGCAGCTTATCGACGGGCTCTGGGGCCAACGTCCTGACTTTC
clone size: many; D gene: NA; J gene: TRBJ1-5; V gene: TRBV7-2; CDR3 protein: CASSFRGEAPQHF; CDR3 DNA: TGTGCCAGCAGCTTCAGGGGTGAGGCGCCCCAGCATTTT
clone size: many; D gene: NA; J gene: TRBJ2-7; V gene: TRBV24-1; CDR3 protein: CATSDSRTISYEQYF; CDR3 DNA: TGTGCCACCAGTGATTCTAGGACTATTTCCTACGAGCAGTACTTC
clone size: many; D gene: TRBD1; J gene: TRBJ1-2; V gene: TRBV10-3; CDR3 protein: CAISGDRGGLVYGYTF; CDR3 DNA: TGTGCCATCAGTGGGGACAGGGGGGGCTTGGTCTATGGCTACACCTTC
clone size: many; D gene: NA; J gene: TRBJ1-2; V gene: TRBV6-5; CDR3 protein: CASRWTAGLPEGYTF; CDR3 DNA: TGTGCCAGCAGGTGGACAGCCGGTCTACCCGAGGGCTACACCTTC
clone size: many; D gene: NA; J gene: TRBJ1-3; V gene: TRBV5-1; CDR3 protein: CASSPLGSASGNTIYF; CDR3 DNA: TGCGCCAGCAGCCCTCTGGGCAGTGCCTCTGGAAACACCATATATTTT
clone size: few; D gene: NA; J gene: TRBJ1-1; V gene: TRBV4-1; CDR3 protein: CASSQGSGREWGANTEAFF; CDR3 DNA: TGCGCCAGCAGCCAAGGATCAGGAAGAGAATGGGGGGCGAACACTGAAGCTTTCTTT
clone size: many; D gene: NA; J gene: TRBJ2-7; V gene: TRBV6-1; CDR3 protein: CASSHPGYEQYF; CDR3 DNA: TGTGCCAGCAGCCACCCTGGGTACGAGCAGTACTTC
clone size: many; D gene: NA; J gene: TRBJ1-1; V gene: TRBV27; CDR3 protein: CASRPRQTSPAMNTEASF; CDR3 DNA: TGTGCCAGCAGACCCCGCCAAACCTCACCGGCCATGAACACTGAAGCTTCCTTT
clone size: many; D gene: NA; J gene: TRBJ1-1; V gene: TRBV12-3/TRBV12-4; CDR3 protein: CASSELDRQNTEAFF; CDR3 DNA: TGTGCCAGCAGCGAATTAGACAGGCAGAACACTGAAGCTTTCTTT
clone size: many; D gene: NA; J gene: TRBJ1-3; V gene: TRBV15; CDR3 protein: CATSKRQAGNTIYF; CDR3 DNA: TGTGCCACCAGCAAGAGACAGGCTGGAAACACCATATATTTT
clone size: many; D gene: TRBD1; J gene: TRBJ2-5; V gene: TRBV27; CDR3 protein: CASSLWGTGSTQETQYF; CDR3 DNA: TGTGCCAGCAGCCTATGGGGGACAGGGAGTACTCAAGAGACCCAGTACTTC
clone size: NA; D gene: TRBD1; J gene: TRBJ1-2; V gene: TRBV6-1; CDR3 protein: CASSELRDRGSYTF; CDR3 DNA: TGTGCCAGCAGTGAGCTGAGGGACAGGGGGAGCTACACCTTC
clone size: many; D gene: NA; J gene: TRBJ2-7; V gene: TRBV10-3; CDR3 protein: CAISESSSSYYEQYF; CDR3 DNA: TGTGCCATCAGTGAGTCGTCTAGCTCTTACTACGAGCAGTACTTC
clone size: many; D gene: TRBD2; J gene: TRBJ2-7; V gene: TRBV29-1; CDR3 protein: CSVTGLANEQYF; CDR3 DNA: TGCAGCGTTACTGGACTAGCGAACGAGCAGTACTTC
clone size: NA; D gene: NA; J gene: TRBJ2-7; V gene: TRBV6-1; CDR3 protein: CASNKGLLYEQYF; CDR3 DNA: TGTGCCAGCAATAAGGGGCTCTTATACGAGCAGTACTTC
clone size: many; D gene: NA; J gene: TRBJ2-7; V gene: TRBV5-1; CDR3 protein: CASSSGHGSYEQYF; CDR3 DNA: TGCGCCAGCAGCTCCGGACACGGTTCCTACGAGCAGTACTTC